These 25 T cell receptor beta chains were sequenced from one sample in a study of blood T cells in healthy people across ages. Primed by a sample-barcoded 5' primer and a J-beta primer mix, a second PCR proceeded for about 7 to 12 cycles. Each CDR3 protein gets one entry after TCRdb re-called the 5' RACE reads with MiXCR. The table has around 800,000 distinct CDR3 sequences, roughly 50% seen once. The source material was blood. The origin of the receptors is a man older than 75 in good health.

A word on this clonotype: The junction does not match germline at one end; this may be a read error. The chain links TRBV2 to TRBJ2-7; D is perhaps TRBD1 (6 bases). The V gene's germline CDR1 is SNHLY and CDR2 FYNNEI. The CDR3 spans 14 residues. CDR3: CTSIPDRNSYEQYF. CDR3 DNA sequence: TGTACCAGCATTCCCGACAGGAACTCCTACGAGCAGTACTTC.

The rearrangement joins TRBV7-2 to TRBJ2-1; D not resolved. The length of the CDR3 is 14 residues. The V gene's germline CDR1 is SGHTA and CDR2 FQGNSA. Trimming stripped 0 bases from V and 7 bases from J, with 10 bases between. CDR3 residues: CASSLARQGNEQFF. The CDR3 bases are TGTGCCAGCAGCTTAGCTCGGCAAGGGAATGAGCAGTTCTTC.

This clonotype showed up just a few times. The chain carries TRBV7-9 and TRBJ2-5, with 13 bases lining up with TRBD2. Per the germline V gene, CDR1 is SEHNR and CDR2 is FQNEAQ (reference sequence). The CDR3 is made up of 17 amino acids. V shed 5 bases, J shed 1 base, and the junction held 7 bases outside the gene matches. CDR3 nucleotides: TGTGCCAGCAGCCTGATGGGACTAGCGGGAACCCAAGAGACCCAGTACTTC. It translates to CASSLMGLAGTQETQYF.

The chain links TRBV25-1 to TRBJ2-5; 7 nucleotides line up with TRBD1. Germline-derived CDR1 and CDR2 are MGHDK and SYGVNS. CDR3 size: 13 residues. Losses at the gene ends were 4 bases for V and 5 bases for J; bases not matched to a gene: 4. The CDR3 DNA sequence: TGTGCCAGCAGTGGTACAGGGGCTGAGACCCAGTACTTC. Encoded protein: CASSGTGAETQYF.

This clonotype has more than one count but fewer than ten. V usage is TRBV20-1 and J usage is TRBJ1-2, with 9 bases lining up with TRBD1. The germline CDR1 and CDR2 sequences are DFQATT and SNEGSKA (reference sequence). This CDR3 is built from 15 residues. J gave up 8 bases and V 5 bases, and 15 bases lay outside the gene matches. CDR3: CSAGKQGAQKEGYTF. CDR3 nucleotides: TGCAGTGCTGGCAAACAGGGGGCACAAAAGGAGGGCTACACCTTC.

CDR3 DNA: TGTGCCAGCAGCCCGCGGGGGGGGAGTCTGAACGAGCAGTACTTC. It yields the protein CASSPRGGSLNEQYF. This chain connects TRBV3-1 to TRBJ2-4; 9 bases fit TRBD2. The end of the DNA is better explained by TRBJ2-7, so the J call may be wrong. Germline CDR1 and CDR2: LGHDT and YNNKEL (reference sequence). The CDR3 loop spans 15 amino acids.

The V and J genes are TRBV28 and TRBJ1-2; the match to TRBD1 covers 8 bases. CDR1 and CDR2 (germline): MDHEN, SYDVKM. This CDR3 spans 14 amino acids. With V trimmed by 5 bases and J by 3 bases, 5 bases remained unmatched. The CDR3 region has the DNA TGTGCCAGCAGTGCTACAGGGGGGTACTATGGCTACACCTTC. Its protein is CASSATGGYYGYTF.

This clonotype showed up just a few times. J is TRBJ2-7 and V is TRBV29-1; 13 positions match TRBD2. CDR1 is SQVTM and CDR2 is ANQGSEA in the germline V gene. The CDR3 runs to 14 residues. J gave up 4 bases and V 6 bases, and 6 bases lay outside the gene matches. The CDR3 loop reads CSVLLAGGAYEQYF. CDR3 DNA sequence: TGCAGCGTGTTACTAGCGGGAGGGGCATACGAGCAGTACTTC.

This clonotype has only a few counts. V is TRBV5-1 and J is TRBJ2-7, with a weak D call TRBD1 (7 bases). This CDR3 region has 16 residues. Per germline, CDR1 SGHRS and CDR2 YFSETQ. V was pared by 4 bases and J by 4 bases, with 21 bases between. CDR3: CASSPGGTAATYEQYF. The DNA of the CDR3 is TGCGCCAGCAGCCCCGGCGGGACAGCAGCGACGTACGAGCAGTACTTC.

This clonotype occurred many times. The chain combines TRBV6-2 or TRBV6-3 with TRBJ2-6, with 8 bases lining up with TRBD2. This CDR3 has 17 residues. Germline CDR1 MNHEY, CDR2 SVGEGT. The junction had 8 bases not matched to a gene; V was cut back by 5 bases and J by 2 bases. The CDR3 is CASSTTPRGAGANVLTF. The CDR3 DNA sequence: TGTGCCAGCAGTACCACCCCGCGGGGGGCTGGGGCCAACGTCCTGACTTTC.

The chain carries TRBV24-1 and TRBJ2-1; D is undetermined. Germline V gives CDR1 KGHDR, CDR2 SFDVKD. This CDR3 is 14 amino acids long. Trimming took off 4 bases at V and 2 bases at J, with 8 bases between the two ends. CDR3 DNA: TGTGCCACCAGTGACAAAGGACCCTACAATGAGCAGTTCTTC. It codes for CATSDKGPYNEQFF.

V usage is TRBV30 and J usage is TRBJ2-5; the D gene could be TRBD1 or TRBD2 (7 bases each). The germline gives CDR1 GTSNPN, CDR2 SVGIG (reference sequence). The V gene lost 3 bases and the J gene lost 7 bases, with 18 bases spanning the gap. The CDR3 spans 14 residues. The CDR3 loop reads CAWRRREGAATQYF. Written as DNA, the CDR3 is TGTGCCTGGAGAAGAAGGGAGGGGGCTGCGACCCAGTACTTC. Full variable domain (rest looked up from reference TRBV30 and TRBJ2-5): SQTIHQWPATLVQPVGSPLSLECTVEGTSNPNLYWYRQAAGRGLQLLFYSVGIGQISSEVPQNLSASRPQDRQFILSSKKLLLSDSGFYLCAWRRREGAATQYFGPGTRLLVL.

V usage is TRBV12-3 or TRBV12-4 and J usage is TRBJ2-1; tentative D call: TRBD2 (5 bases). V was shortened by 3 bases and J by 6 bases, with 15 bases between the two germline ends. This CDR3 is 15 amino acids long. The CDR3 DNA is TGTGCCAGCAGTTTTCCCGGACTCCCAATCAATGAGCAGTTCTTC. This encodes CASSFPGLPINEQFF.

This chain joins TRBV12-3 or TRBV12-4 and TRBJ2-2; D not certain. V was shortened by 5 bases and J by 8 bases, with 9 bases between the two germline ends. The CDR3 spans 12 residues. The CDR3 nucleotides are TGTGCCAGCAGTCAAACGAGTGGGGAGCTGTTTTTT. This translates into CASSQTSGELFF.

This clonotype was seen once. The CDR3 DNA reads TGTGCCAAAAGGGCCGAAACAGGGGGGATTAACTATGGCTACACCTTC. It codes for CAKRAETGGINYGYTF. The chain is built from TRBV27 and TRBJ1-2, with 8 bases that match TRBD1. The V and J ends lost 10 bases and 1 base, in that order; junction bases with no gene match: 14. This CDR3 region has 16 residues. Per germline, CDR1 MNHEY and CDR2 SMNVEV (reference sequence).

The chain uses TRBV11-1 and TRBJ2-7, with a possible D match to TRBD2 (7 bases). The DNA end is a closer match to TRBJ2-5, so the J assignment may be wrong. The CDR3 sequence is 15 residues long. Germline V CDR1 and CDR2: SGHAT, FQDESV (reference sequence). CDR3 sequence reads: CASSDGGGRWETQYF. The CDR3 DNA reads as TGTGCCAGCAGCGATGGGGGGGGCCGTTGGGAGACCCAGTACTTC.

The gene calls are TRBV12-3 or TRBV12-4 and TRBJ2-7; D might be TRBD1 (6 bases). This CDR3 has 15 residues. Trimming pared 1 base from V and 1 base from J, leaving 11 bases between. For the CDR3, the DNA is TGTGCCAGCAGTTTAGGGACAGCTCTATCCTACGAGCAGTACTTC. It yields the protein CASSLGTALSYEQYF.

This clonotype has a handful of counts. The CDR3 spells CASSPLLEGTEQYF. CDR3 in DNA: TGTGCCAGCAGTCCCCTTTTAGAAGGGACCGAGCAGTACTTC. This chain uses TRBV11-2 with TRBJ2-7; D is perhaps TRBD1 or TRBD2 (5 bases each). The germline gives CDR1 SGHAT, CDR2 FQNNGV. V shed 6 bases and J shed 6 bases, with 18 bases lying between them. CDR3 length equals 14 residues.

The rearrangement links TRBV12-3 or TRBV12-4 to TRBJ2-5, with 9 bases matching TRBD1. V dropped 5 bases and J dropped 6; count of bases not matched to a gene: 10. The CDR3 has 15 amino acids. CDR3 region: CASSQMDRGEKTQYF. CDR3 DNA sequence: TGTGCCAGCAGTCAAATGGACAGGGGAGAGAAGACCCAGTACTTC.

This rearrangement joins TRBV29-1 to TRBJ2-3; no clear D gene. The germline V gene has CDR1 SQVTM and CDR2 ANQGSEA. The CDR3 extends over 11 amino acids. V was trimmed by 6 bases and J by 2 bases, leaving 6 bases between them. This chain's CDR3 is CSVCFTDTQYF. CDR3 sequence (DNA): TGCAGCGTCTGTTTCACAGATACGCAGTATTTT.

This chain uses TRBV7-3 with TRBJ2-2; 7 bases match TRBD1. The CDR3 loop spans 15 amino acids. Germline assignment: CDR1 SGHTA and CDR2 FQGTGA. The J segment lost 5 bases and the V segment lost 5 bases, leaving 8 bases of the junction unmatched. CDR3 DNA sequence: TGTGCCAGCAGCAAGAAGACAGGGCAGACCGGGGAGCTGTTTTTT. Translation gives CASSKKTGQTGELFF. The whole variable domain, filled in from reference TRBV7-3 and TRBJ2-2, reads GAGVSQTPSNKVTEKGKYVELRCDPISGHTALYWYRQSLGQGPEFLIYFQGTGAADDSGLPNDRFFAVRPEGSVSTLKIQRTERGDSAVYLCASSKKTGQTGELFFGEGSRLTVL.

This chain uses TRBV4-1 with TRBJ2-6, with TRBD1 matching over 7 bases. From germline, CDR1 is MGHRA and CDR2 YSYEKL. V dropped 3 bases and J dropped 3; count of bases not matched to a gene: 11. The CDR3 totals 18 residues. DNA of the CDR3: TGCGCCAGCAGCCAGCGACAGGGAAACGCGCTTGGGGCCAACGTCCTGACTTTC. This sequence encodes CASSQRQGNALGANVLTF.

The table lists this clonotype with a few counts. The genes are TRBV10-3 and TRBJ2-7; D is perhaps TRBD1 or TRBD2 (5 bases each). Trimming took off 7 bases at V and 0 bases at J, with 16 bases between the two ends. Germline CDR1 and CDR2: ENHRY and SYGVKD. The CDR3 totals 15 residues. CDR3 DNA: TGTGCCATCACCTCCGGGACGGCAAACTCCTACGAGCAGTACTTC. Amino acid sequence: CAITSGTANSYEQYF.

This clonotype was seen only a few times. The chain uses TRBV9 and TRBJ2-3; 8 bases fit TRBD2. The CDR3 totals 15 residues. The V gene's germline CDR1 is SGDLS and CDR2 YYNGEE. The junction had 5 bases not matched to a gene; V was cut back by 5 bases and J by 0 bases. The chain's CDR3 is CASRPSGFSTDTQYF. DNA for the CDR3: TGTGCCAGCAGACCTAGCGGGTTTAGCACAGATACGCAGTATTTT.

This clonotype was counted between two and nine times. V is TRBV13 and J is TRBJ2-5; TRBD2 matches at 9 bases. TRBJ2-7 matches the DNA end more closely, so the J call is doubtful. CDR1 is PRHDT, CDR2 FYEKMQ, per germline (reference sequence). The length of the CDR3 is 15 residues. This chain's CDR3 is CASSSREAGGLEQYF. In DNA form, the CDR3 reads TGTGCCAGCAGCTCCCGAGAAGCGGGAGGTCTCGAGCAGTACTTC.